The text below deals with one T cell receptor beta chain. What it binds is unknown. The data derive from a study of shared clonotypes between healthy human individuals. Study conclusions and caveats: Estimated richness was generally greater in naive than memory subsets. Sampling was confined to blood; repertoires within tissues likely differ.

All the donors were Caucasian adults who lived in Nashville, Tennessee. Germline V gene data show CDR1 as SGHVS and CDR2 as FQNEAQ. V trimming: 6 bases; J trimming: 12 bases; junction bases outside the gene matches: 14. The CDR3 extends over 15 amino acids. Each replicate PCR on the sorted subsets used 200 to 250 ng DNA (around 30,000 T cell genomes). Libraries were prepared by immunoSEQ multiplex PCR; TCRdb keeps only in-frame clonotypes and omits some of them. The table includes about 690,000 clones, around 91% detected once. This chain uses TRBV7-8 with TRBJ2-1; TRBD2 matches at 10 bases. Sequencing was done on a sample of memory CD8+ T cells from PBMCs. The subset here: CD45RO+ cells pooled with CCR7-negative TemRA cells. This clonotype originated in a man aged 18 to 30 in good health. Some clones in this sample may be carry-over from other donors' samples. The DNA of the CDR3 is TGTGCCAGCAGTGAACCGGGACTAGCGTCCCAAGGGCAGTTCTTC. Its protein is CASSEPGLASQGQFF.